This T cell receptor beta chain comes out of a study of Graves' ophthalmopathy and Graves' hyperthyroidism listed by TCRdb under 2018. Regarding the complete study: Peripheral blood was collected at initial diagnosis, prior to any treatment. The study used TCR beta repertoire signatures to distinguish Graves' ophthalmopathy from Graves' hyperthyroidism and to predict progression to ophthalmopathy. In total, around 140 blood samples were TCR-sequenced: roughly 45 ophthalmopathy, roughly 77 hyperthyroidism and some 17 hyperthyroidism-to-ophthalmopathy patients. To explore V-J signatures that distinguish ophthalmopathy from hyperthyroidism, a discovery set of 90 to 100 patients was enrolled, made up of about 40 with ophthalmopathy and fewer than 60 with stable hyperthyroidism. An independent validation cohort comprised around 19 hyperthyroidism patients and roughly 15 patients who later progressed from hyperthyroidism to ophthalmopathy. In over 5 hyperthyroidism patients, the T-cell repertoire of thyroid tissue was compared with the T-cell repertoire of blood. Once sampling was done, hyperthyroidism patients were given methimazole at a starting dose of 30 mg daily, while ophthalmopathy patients were given high-dose intravenous methylprednisolone. For training and testing, the roughly 100 patients in the discovery cohort were randomly divided in a 7:3 ratio.

Points the paper makes about the study in general: Among expanded thyroid clonotypes with frequency above 0.001, most also showed up in blood, which suggests that blood repertoires may reflect the thyroid immune response. In cross-validation, the 13-signature model distinguished ophthalmopathy from stable hyperthyroidism with almost 90% sensitivity and 81.08% specificity, and in the test set the corresponding values were roughly 78% and 74%. In validation, the model predicted ophthalmopathy progression with about 71% sensitivity and less than 80% specificity; eleven to twelve predicted patients were CT-confirmed with GO in a median of approximately six months. No statistical method was used to set the sample size in advance, and the investigators knew which group each participant was assigned to.

At the junction V is shortened by 0 bases and J by 4 bases, with 10 bases in between. The germline V gene gives CDR1 as SGHAT and CDR2 as FQNNGV. The CDR3 holds 15 amino acids from the cysteine to the phenylalanine. The entry retains the CDR3 DNA only, 45 bases that are in frame from base 1. Stable hyperthyroidism was defined as no progression to ophthalmopathy within 18 months of follow-up. The hyperthyroidism patients were 18 to 65 years old and newly diagnosed, with a disease duration of less than 2 months. Patients were excluded if they had other autoimmune diseases, uncontrolled infections, pregnancy or lactation. Clinical symptoms, serum thyroxine, TRAb, thyroid ultrasound and orbital computed tomography formed the basis of the diagnosis. Using Ficoll-Paque density gradient centrifugation, PBMCs were isolated from 10 ml of fresh peripheral blood. Total RNA was extracted with Trizol reagent and quality-checked on an Agilent 2100 Bioanalyzer.

This clonotype appeared many times. This receptor's antigen is unknown. Per-base qualities were not stored, and no clone one base away is much larger. For repertoire sequencing, the TCR beta CDR3 regions were amplified from RNA transcripts. The first round was an RT-PCR using HTBI primers with the Qiagen OneStep RT-PCR kit, and this first round was followed by a second-round multiplex PCR, then size selection and purification. Libraries were sequenced paired-end with 100 bp reads on an Illumina HiSeq2000. From the authors' description of their analysis: SOAPnuke was used to process the reads, throwing out any read that had adapters, had uncalled bases, had a mean Phred below 15, or lacked an exact constant-primer or identifier match. COPE v1.2.5 was used to merge high-quality paired reads. Each unique nucleotide sequence was treated as a clonotype, and MiTCR v1.1 was used to align the clonotypes to the IMGT TRB V, D and J references. The analysis was limited to V-J combinations with a frequency above 0.0001, which together covered 99.2% of repertoires. A TCR clonal expansion and chaos score per V-J combination was defined as the ratio of F50 clonal expansion to chaos observed in the TCRdist matrix. Features were reduced by Welch's t-statistics and random forest to approximately 13 V-J combinations, which fed a naive Bayes classifier. The similarity between thyroid and blood repertoires was quantified using the Morisita-Horn index. TCRdb passed the public sequencing reads through fastp at Q25 and MiXCR, retaining productive beta sequences. Rows are unified per CDR3 protein, each entry keeping the most common DNA and genes. None of the V and J calls come from the authors' own analysis; TCRdb made them. The sample includes 620,000 or so distinct CDR3 sequences, with about 20% observed a single time. The top ten clonotypes cover approximately 6.9% of the sample.

Recombination joined TRBV11-2 with TRBJ1-3, with no confidently assigned D gene. The sample taken for sequencing was peripheral blood. The receptor's source is a young woman with stable Graves' hyperthyroidism. Some clones in this sample may be carry-over from other donors' samples. Donor details come from another sample of the same person, matched by shared clones. At the DNA level, the sequence is TGTGCCAGCAGCTTAGATGTGGTAGCAGGAAACACCATATATTTT. This sequence encodes CASSLDVVAGNTIYF.